This T cell receptor beta chain was recovered during a study of T cells in Graves' hyperthyroidism and ophthalmopathy. This clonotype has ten or more counts. The study left out patients who had uncontrolled infection, other autoimmune disease, pregnancy or lactation. The source material, RNA transcripts, was used to amplify TCR beta CDR3 regions. The HTBI primer set was used in a first-round RT-PCR of the TCR CDR3. TCRdb reprocessed the multiplex PCR reads via MiXCR and lists one record per CDR3 protein. The sample holds hundreds of thousands of distinct CDR3 sequences, 12% to 15% seen once. The receptor was derived from a woman under 30 with Graves' hyperthyroidism. The source material was blood.

The CDR3 sequence: CASSLDRQGNTGELFF. The CDR3 DNA reads as TGTGCCAGCAGCCTCGACAGGCAGGGAAACACCGGGGAGCTGTTTTTT. The chain uses TRBV3-1 and TRBJ2-2, with D possibly TRBD1 on 6 matching bases. The CDR3 runs 16 residues. Germline lookup yields CDR1 LGHDT and CDR2 YNNKEL (reference sequence). V was cut by 4 bases and J by 2 bases, with 14 bases left in between.